The next 3 T cell receptor beta chains were all read from a single sample in a study of shared clonotypes between healthy human individuals. Profiled with immunoSEQ multiplex PCR; TCRdb holds only in-frame clones, not every one. The sample has millions of clones; roughly nine tenths are singletons. Material: naive CD4+ T cells sorted from blood. The subset was: CD45RA+ positively selected. The source of these receptors is a man aged 18 to 29 in good health.

The chain recombines TRBV23-1 with TRBJ2-5; D is unresolved. TRBV23-1 is designated an ORF whose function remains uncertain. V was trimmed by 11 bases and J by 2 bases, leaving 15 bases between them. The CDR3 runs 13 residues. The CDR3 is CARILGYQETQYF. The CDR3 nucleotides read TGCGCCCGGATTTTGGGGTATCAAGAGACCCAGTACTTC.

In DNA, the CDR3 is TGTGCCAGCAGCTTGGAGGGGAGGGCGGGCACCGGGGAGCTGTTTTTT. Its translation: CASSLEGRAGTGELFF. The gene calls are TRBV5-4 and TRBJ2-2, with TRBD2 matching over 7 bases. Germline CDR1 is SGHNT and CDR2 is YYREEE (reference sequence). CDR3 size: 16 residues. Unmatched junction bases numbered 6, after V lost 0 bases and J lost 4 bases.

The chain combines TRBV30 with TRBJ2-3; D could derive from TRBD1 or TRBD2 (5 bases each). From germline, CDR1 is GTSNPN and CDR2 SVGIG (reference sequence). This CDR3 is built from 16 residues. Between the trimmed V and J ends, which lost 3 bases and 5 bases, there was a span of 21 bases. Here the CDR3 DNA reads TGTGCCTGGAGCCCAGGGACCCTCAATTGGATAGATACGCAGTATTTT. Its translation is CAWSPGTLNWIDTQYF. The full variable domain, completed using reference TRBV30 and TRBJ2-3, is SQTIHQWPATLVQPVGSPLSLECTVEGTSNPNLYWYRQAAGRGLQLLFYSVGIGQISSEVPQNLSASRPQDRQFILSSKKLLLSDSGFYLCAWSPGTLNWIDTQYFGPGTRLTVL.